This is a list of T cell receptor beta chains from one sample in a study of T cell changes during pregnancy in multiple sclerosis. The data were produced by immunoSEQ multiplex PCR, yet TCRdb's version contains in-frame clones alone and is incomplete. The sample yields 35,000 to 45,000 clones, approximately 94% seen once. Sequencing used peripheral blood, obtained before pregnancy. The receptors come from a female donor with multiple sclerosis, enrolled in a pregnancy study. CDR3s include the opening cysteine and the closing phenylalanine or tryptophan. D genes are given only for firm matches. Rows may omit the clone size; those that give it use once, few, many or a size class.

>few|TRBV30|-|TRBJ2-7
CAWSVGLPREQYF
TGTGCCTGGAGTGTAGGTCTTCCCAGGGAGCAGTACTTC
>-|TRBV5-1|-|TRBJ2-1
CASSLLASVHSYNEQFF
TGCGCCAGCAGCTTGTTGGCTAGCGTTCACTCCTACAATGAGCAGTTCTTC
>-|TRBV10-2|TRBD2|TRBJ2-5
CATLGGGRGAETQYF
TGCGCCACCCTGGGGGGCGGGAGGGGGGCAGAGACCCAGTACTTC
>-|TRBV6-1|-|TRBJ2-1
CASSTDRQGQFF
TGTGCCAGCAGTACCGACAGGCAGGGACAGTTCTTC
>-|TRBV7-8|TRBD2|TRBJ2-2
CASSFGTSGIGGGELFF
TGTGCCAGCAGCTTCGGGACTAGCGGGATTGGAGGCGGGGAGCTGTTTTTT
>-|TRBV5-1|TRBD2|TRBJ2-1
CASSRIAGEAEQFF
TGCGCCAGCAGTAGGATAGCGGGAGAGGCTGAGCAGTTCTTC
>-|TRBV27|TRBD1|TRBJ2-7
CASSPRGTWSYEQYF
TGTGCCAGCAGTCCCAGGGGGACATGGTCCTACGAGCAGTACTTC
>-|TRBV11-1|TRBD2|TRBJ2-3
CASSLGLLKSTDTQYF
TGTGCCAGCAGCTTGGGACTATTAAAAAGCACAGATACGCAGTATTTT
>-|TRBV18|TRBD1|TRBJ2-5
CASSTTGGAETQYF
TGTGCCAGCTCAACGACAGGGGGCGCGGAGACCCAGTACTTC
>-|TRBV5-6|TRBD1|TRBJ2-1
CASSLDRGTYNEQFF
TGTGCCAGCAGCTTGGACAGGGGGACCTACAATGAGCAGTTCTTC
>-|TRBV5-5|TRBD1|TRBJ2-5
CASSLALQGYEETQYF
TGTGCCAGCAGCTTGGCCTTACAGGGGTACGAAGAGACCCAGTACTTC
>-|TRBV11-2|TRBD2|TRBJ2-3
CASSSLSGRADTQYF
TGTGCCAGCAGCAGTCTTAGCGGGAGGGCAGATACGCAGTATTTT
>-|TRBV19|TRBD1|TRBJ1-2
CASSLDTGTGSGYTF
TGTGCCAGTAGTCTCGACACCGGGACAGGGTCCGGCTACACCTTC
>-|TRBV18|-|TRBJ2-5
CASSPNRDFQETQYF
TGTGCCAGCTCACCAAACCGGGACTTCCAAGAGACCCAGTACTTC
>-|TRBV7-2|TRBD1|TRBJ2-5
CASSLGQSQETQYF
TGTGCCAGCAGCTTGGGACAGTCGCAAGAGACCCAGTACTTC
>-|TRBV13|-|TRBJ2-5
CASSPGRSTETQYF
TGTGCCAGCAGCCCCGGTCGAAGCACAGAGACCCAGTACTTC
>once|TRBV18|-|TRBJ2-2
CASSPGVSAGELFF
TGTGCCAGCTCACCTGGTGTCTCGGCCGGGGAGCTGTTTTTT
>-|TRBV14|TRBD1|TRBJ2-7
CASSLGDNGTGASYEQYF
TGTGCCAGCAGCCTCGGGGATAACGGGACAGGAGCCTCCTACGAGCAGTACTTC
>-|TRBV30|TRBD2|TRBJ2-1
CAWSVLAGDSRNEQFF
TGTGCCTGGAGTGTACTAGCGGGAGATTCGAGGAATGAGCAGTTCTTC
>-|TRBV4-1|-|TRBJ1-2
CASSQDSKGRQGNYGYTF
TGCGCCAGCAGCCAAGATTCGAAAGGGCGGCAGGGGAACTATGGCTACACCTTC
>-|TRBV5-6|-|TRBJ2-2
CASSLGPSENTGELFF
TGTGCCAGCAGTTTAGGGCCTAGCGAAAACACCGGGGAGCTGTTTTTT
>-|TRBV5-1|TRBD1|TRBJ2-3
CASSSTGAPTDTQYF
TGCGCCAGCAGCTCGACAGGGGCCCCCACAGATACGCAGTATTTT
>few|TRBV21-1|-|TRBJ1-5
CASSKAGDTNQPQHF
TGTGCCAGCAGCAAAGCCGGGGACACCAATCAGCCCCAGCATTTT
>once|TRBV30|-|TRBJ2-4
CAWSVGQAIQYF
TGTGCCTGGAGTGTAGGACAAGCCATTCAGTACTTC
>-|TRBV10-1|TRBD2|TRBJ2-1
CASSDPRLAGSYEQFF
TGCGCCAGCAGTGACCCAAGACTAGCGGGATCGTATGAGCAGTTCTTC
>-|TRBV19|TRBD1|TRBJ2-1
CASNVGQGQQFF
TGTGCCAGTAATGTAGGACAGGGCCAGCAGTTCTTC
>-|TRBV10-3|-|TRBJ2-2
CAISESRGTTGTGELFF
TGTGCCATCAGTGAGTCTAGGGGAACGACGGGCACCGGGGAGCTGTTTTTT